A selection of T cell receptor beta chains follows, all from one sample in a study of blood T cell repertoires in COVID-19. The assay was immunoSEQ multiplex PCR, and TCRdb's table has in-frame clones only and misses some. The sample lists some 160,000 clones, about 83% occurring once. The source material was peripheral blood. Source of these receptors: a human donor in a cohort sampled during active COVID-19. Each CDR3 is given with its conserved first and last residue. A D gene is named only where the DNA matches it firmly. The size field is filled for only some rows; it gives once, few, many or a size class.

V	D	J	size	CDR3	DNA
TRBV11-3	TRBD2	TRBJ2-1	once	CASSRVVLAGGPMFF	TGTGCCAGCAGCCGAGTCGTACTAGCGGGGGGGCCTATGTTCTTC
TRBV4-2	-	TRBJ1-2	-	CASSLPLKGPPNYGYTF	TGTGCCAGCAGCCTTCCCCTTAAGGGGCCACCTAACTATGGCTACACCTTC
TRBV6-4	-	TRBJ2-3	-	CASSDSNWDTQYF	TGTGCCAGCAGTGACTCGAACTGGGATACGCAGTATTTT
TRBV6-4	TRBD2	TRBJ2-7	-	CASSDEASGVDEQYF	TGTGCCAGCAGTGACGAGGCTAGCGGGGTTGACGAGCAGTACTTC
TRBV20-1	-	TRBJ2-7	-	CSARAVSEQYF	TGCAGTGCTAGGGCGGTTTCCGAGCAGTACTTC
TRBV29-1	TRBD1	TRBJ1-1	-	CSARGQGNTEAFF	TGCAGCGCTCGGGGACAGGGGAACACTGAAGCTTTCTTT
TRBV7-2	-	TRBJ2-1	-	CASTRGRTNNEQFF	TGTGCCAGCACAAGGGGCAGGACAAACAATGAGCAGTTCTTC
TRBV7-5	-	TRBJ1-2	-	CVRSLDRQGGGYTF	TGTGTCAGAAGCTTAGACCGGCAGGGAGGGGGCTACACCTTC
TRBV4-2	-	TRBJ1-4	-	CASSQGQFNEKLFF	TGTGCCAGCAGCCAAGGACAGTTTAATGAAAAACTGTTTTTT
TRBV19	-	TRBJ2-3	-	CASSIGRTGTDTQYF	TGTGCCAGTAGTATAGGCCGGACAGGCACAGATACGCAGTATTTT
TRBV19	-	TRBJ1-5	-	CASSIGQGGNQPQHF	TGTGCCAGTAGTATAGGACAAGGGGGCAATCAGCCCCAGCATTTT
TRBV4-3	-	TRBJ2-7	-	CASGERGEQYF	TGCGCCAGCGGGGAGAGGGGGGAGCAGTACTTC
TRBV7-8	TRBD1	TRBJ1-5	once	CASSLAKDRVGHQPQHF	TGTGCCAGCAGCTTAGCGAAGGACAGGGTGGGGCATCAGCCCCAGCATTTT
TRBV19	-	TRBJ1-5	-	CASSNGGQAQHF	TGTGCCAGTAGTAACGGGGGTCAAGCCCAGCATTTT
TRBV9	-	TRBJ1-2	few	CASSVGGYNYGYTF	TGTGCCAGCAGCGTAGGCGGATATAACTATGGCTACACCTTC
TRBV9	-	TRBJ1-1	-	CASSVEQGGTEAFF	TGTGCCAGCAGCGTAGAGCAGGGAGGGACTGAAGCTTTCTTT
TRBV6-5	TRBD1	TRBJ1-2	-	CASTGTGGGNGYTF	TGTGCCAGCACTGGGACAGGGGGGGGAAATGGCTACACCTTC
TRBV7-2	-	TRBJ1-1	-	CASSLQWVNTEAFF	TGTGCCAGCAGCCTACAGTGGGTGAACACTGAAGCTTTCTTT